This record looks at one TCR beta chain sequence and its context. While infection was still active, Seattle patients were enrolled and then followed longitudinally. Repertoires were generated with immunoSEQ multiplex PCR, while TCRdb's copy carries only in-frame clones and drops some. Of nearly 70,000 clones listed, around 90% were seen once; the top ten hold 7.3%. The sample originates from a study of blood T cell repertoires in COVID-19. The CDR3 loop spans 13 amino acids. The V gene lost 3 bases and the J gene lost 3 bases, with 7 bases spanning the gap. Germline lookup yields CDR1 KGHDR and CDR2 SFDVKD.

The TCR was taken from a man aged 40-50 years with COVID-19, enrolled during active disease. The sequencing sample was made of peripheral blood. The rearrangement links TRBV24-1 to TRBJ2-5, with D perhaps TRBD1 (5 bases). The CDR3 DNA is TGTGCCACCAGTGATGGGGCGGAAGAGACCCAGTACTTC. Its protein is CATSDGAEETQYF.